The 18 T cell receptor beta chains below come from one sample, sequenced in a study of T cells in localized non-small cell lung cancer. The assay was immunoSEQ multiplex PCR, and TCRdb's table has in-frame clones only and misses some. The sample includes 23,000 or so clones, about nine tenths seen only once; the top ten take 9.4%. The sample here was peripheral blood mononuclear cells, taken before any cancer treatment. The receptors were sampled from a woman aged 40-69 years with stage III lung adenocarcinoma.

The chain has TRBV7-9 and TRBJ2-1, with 9 bases lining up with TRBD2. CDR3 size: 17 residues. CDR1 and CDR2 from the germline V gene are SEHNR and FQNEAQ (reference sequence). V lost 1 base, J lost 3 bases, and 7 bases stayed unmatched. CDR3 protein: CASSLVIGTSSYNEQFF. The CDR3 coding sequence is TGTGCCAGCAGCTTAGTTATCGGGACTAGCAGCTACAATGAGCAGTTCTTC.

The rearrangement joins TRBV21-1 to TRBJ2-1; TRBD1, as called in the table, went unchecked against the DNA. TRBV21-1 is a pseudogene. The CDR3 totals 17 residues. CDR3 sequence: CASSKLGGAGPSNEQFF. CDR3 in DNA: TGTGCCAGCAGCAAATTAGGTGGGGCTGGACCTTCGAATGAGCAGTTCTTC.

The chain couples TRBV18 to TRBJ1-5, with TRBD1 matching over 7 bases. The V segment lost 3 bases and the J segment 1 base; nucleotides outside the gene matches: 3. CDR1 KGHSH and CDR2 LQKENI come from the germline V gene. CDR3 length: 15 amino acids. The CDR3 sequence is CASSPHRGSNQPQHF. The CDR3 region has the DNA TGTGCCAGCTCACCCCACAGGGGAAGCAATCAGCCCCAGCATTTT.

This chain joins TRBV2 and TRBJ1-1; TRBD1 matches at 7 bases. The CDR3 covers 12 residues. Trimming cost V 6 bases and J 5 bases; bases outside gene matches: 3. The V gene's germline CDR1 is SNHLY and CDR2 FYNNEI. CDR3 region: CASRPQGTEAFF. CDR3 DNA sequence: TGTGCCAGCAGACCACAGGGGACTGAAGCTTTCTTT.

CDR3 nucleotide sequence: TGTGCCGGAGGACAGGGGTCTCCGGGCTACACCTTC. Its translation is CAGGQGSPGYTF. The genes are TRBV2 and TRBJ1-2; 9 bases agree with TRBD1. This CDR3 region has 12 residues. Germline assignment: CDR1 SNHLY and CDR2 FYNNEI. V shed 11 bases and J 8 bases; nucleotides not matched to a gene: 9.

This chain uses TRBV15 with TRBJ2-5, with 7 bases matching TRBD1. The length of the CDR3 is 15 residues. With 1 base clipped from V and 3 bases from J, the junction kept 5 bases outside the gene matches. Germline V CDR1 and CDR2: LNHNV, YYDKDF (reference sequence). CDR3 nucleotides: TGTGCCACCAGCAGAGCGAGACAGGGTAAAGAGACCCAGTACTTC. The encoded protein is CATSRARQGKETQYF.

The V gene is TRBV5-6, the J gene TRBJ2-1; D may match TRBD1 or TRBD2 (5 bases each). This CDR3 has 16 residues. Germline-derived CDR1 and CDR2 are SGHDT and YYEEEE. Trimming removed 0 bases from V and 9 bases from J, with 19 bases in between. The CDR3 coding sequence is TGTGCCAGCAGCTTGGGAGGTTCCCTAGTTGGGGGTGAGCAGTTCTTC. It translates to CASSLGGSLVGGEQFF.

The chain employs TRBV5-4 and TRBJ2-3; D is uncertain. CDR1 SGHNT and CDR2 YYREEE come from the germline V gene (reference sequence). Trimming removed 4 bases at V and 1 base at J, with 22 bases between. The CDR3 covers 18 residues. The CDR3 DNA sequence: TGTGCCAGCAGCCCGAGACACCCGAGGCTCTATGGCACAGATACGCAGTATTTT. It translates to CASSPRHPRLYGTDTQYF.

The genes are TRBV18 and TRBJ2-1; 8 nucleotides match TRBD1. After removal of 4 bases from V and 9 bases from J, the junction contained 11 bases not matched to a gene. This CDR3 region has 15 residues. Germline V lookup: CDR1 KGHSH, CDR2 LQKENI. This CDR3 reads CASSRGQGLGGEQFF. For the CDR3, the DNA is TGTGCCAGCTCACGCGGACAGGGCCTTGGGGGTGAGCAGTTCTTC. The complete variable domain, with remaining parts taken from reference TRBV18 and TRBJ2-1, reads NAGVMQNPRHLVRRRGQEARLRCSPMKGHSHVYWYRQLPEEGLKFMVYLQKENIIDESGMPKERFSAEFPKEGPSILRIQQVVRGDSAAYFCASSRGQGLGGEQFFGPGTRLTVL.

The chain links TRBV7-2 to TRBJ2-2; a weak D match, TRBD2 (5 bases). Per the germline V gene, CDR1 is SGHTA and CDR2 is FQGNSA. V was shortened by 5 bases and J by 1 base, with 8 bases between the two germline ends. The CDR3 consists of 14 residues. This CDR3 is CASSKTMNTGELFF. DNA for the CDR3: TGTGCCAGCAGCAAGACTATGAACACCGGGGAGCTGTTTTTT.

The chain combines TRBV30 with TRBJ1-5; D is unclear. Trimming took off 4 bases at V and 0 bases at J, with 16 bases between the two ends. Germline CDR1 is GTSNPN and CDR2 is SVGIG (reference sequence). This CDR3 has 16 amino acids. CDR3 nucleotides: TGTGCCTGGAAGGCGCAGGAAGAATTTAGCAATCAGCCCCAGCATTTT. Its translation is CAWKAQEEFSNQPQHF.

CDR3 nucleotides: TGTGCCAGCAGCCCCCGACAGGGTGAAACCTACGAGCAGTACTTC. It translates to CASSPRQGETYEQYF. The V call is TRBV9, the J call TRBJ2-7; TRBD1 matches at 7 bases. CDR3 length equals 15 residues. With 4 bases clipped from V and 2 bases from J, the junction kept 9 bases outside the gene matches. Germline-derived CDR1 and CDR2 are SGDLS and YYNGEE.

The chain employs TRBV2 and TRBJ1-1; 7 nucleotides agree with TRBD1. The germline CDR1 and CDR2 sequences are SNHLY and FYNNEI. This CDR3 region has 13 residues. V shed 7 bases and J 1 base; nucleotides not matched to a gene: 3. The CDR3 reads CASTTGRNTEAFF. The CDR3 DNA is TGTGCCAGCACGACAGGGAGGAACACTGAAGCTTTCTTT.

This clone is medium-sized in the sample. V usage is TRBV4-1 and J usage is TRBJ1-1, with TRBD1 matching 7 bases. The germline V gene has CDR1 MGHRA and CDR2 YSYEKL. V was clipped by 1 base and J by 4 bases; unmatched bases: 3. This CDR3 is 14 amino acids long. The CDR3 sequence: CASSQGQGTTEAFF. In DNA, the CDR3 is TGCGCCAGCAGCCAAGGACAGGGAACCACTGAAGCTTTCTTT.

This clone was seen only once. The chain links TRBV7-8 to TRBJ2-4, with TRBD1 matching over 11 bases. V lost 5 bases and J lost 6; bases outside the gene matches: 6. CDR1 and CDR2 (germline): SGHVS, FQNEAQ. The CDR3 runs to 15 residues. The CDR3 bases are TGTGCCAGCAGCCCCGGACAGGGGGCCGGAAACATTCAGTACTTC. Protein product: CASSPGQGAGNIQYF.

This chain joins TRBV19 and TRBJ1-5; a weak D match, TRBD1 (6 bases). The V end was cut by 4 bases, the J end by 2 bases, with 12 bases between. Germline CDR1 LNHDA, CDR2 SQIVND (reference sequence). The CDR3 consists of 15 residues. The CDR3 DNA sequence: TGTGCCAGTAGTACAGGGGTGGTGGGCAATCAGCCCCAGCATTTT. Its protein is CASSTGVVGNQPQHF.

There are a few counts of this clone. The chain carries TRBV9 and TRBJ1-1; D gene ambiguous. CDR3 length equals 13 residues. Trimming cost V 0 bases and J 1 base, with 4 bases left between them. Germline CDR1 is SGDLS and CDR2 is YYNGEE. CDR3 DNA sequence: TGTGCCAGCAGCGTAGATCAGAACACTGAAGCTTTCTTT. Protein product: CASSVDQNTEAFF.

The J gene is TRBJ2-1, the V gene TRBV12-5, with 10 bases fitting TRBD2. This CDR3 has 16 residues. Germline values: CDR1 LGHNT, CDR2 FRNRAP. The V gene end was trimmed by 5 bases and the J gene end by 4 bases; junction bases not matched to a gene: 8. The CDR3 loop reads CASGPFTSGVYNEQFF. The CDR3 DNA reads as TGTGCTAGTGGTCCTTTTACTAGCGGGGTGTACAATGAGCAGTTCTTC.